This T cell receptor beta chain was sequenced in a study of long-term antiretroviral therapy in people with HIV. Points on this clone: Its cognate antigen is unknown.

Notes on the study in general: CDR3 length ranges were narrower in HIV repertoires than in controls. Blood in the study was drawn between about 2004 and 2017, possibly under older ART regimens, which may be less effective than current ones.

Samples were assayed with immunoSEQ v3.0 at survey level. Data came from immunoSEQ multiplex PCR; TCRdb stores just in-frame clones and leaves some out. Among roughly 38,000 clones listed, approximately 85% were seen once. The V end was cut by 1 base, the J end by 4 bases, with 10 bases between. The CDR3 has 14 amino acids. Per germline, CDR1 MNHEY and CDR2 SMNVEV (reference sequence). The sequence derives from a man between 18 and 35 years old with HIV. Sequencing was performed on unsorted PBMCs, taken 0.3 years after starting antiretroviral therapy. The rearrangement joins TRBV27 to TRBJ2-5; D ambiguous. As DNA, the CDR3 is TGTGCCAGCAGTTTATTGGGGAACGGAGAGACCCAGTACTTC. Translation: CASSLLGNGETQYF.